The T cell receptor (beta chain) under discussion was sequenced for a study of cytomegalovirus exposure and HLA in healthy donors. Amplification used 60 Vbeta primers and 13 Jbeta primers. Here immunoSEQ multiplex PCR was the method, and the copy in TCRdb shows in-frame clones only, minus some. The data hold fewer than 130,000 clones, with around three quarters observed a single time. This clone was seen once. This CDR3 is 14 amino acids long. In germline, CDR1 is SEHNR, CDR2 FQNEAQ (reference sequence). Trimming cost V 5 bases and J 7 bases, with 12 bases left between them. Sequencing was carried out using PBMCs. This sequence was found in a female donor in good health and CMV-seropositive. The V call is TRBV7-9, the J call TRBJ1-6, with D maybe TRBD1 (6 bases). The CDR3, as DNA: TGTGCCAGCAGCCAGACAGGAGTGAATTCACCCCTCCACTTT. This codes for CASSQTGVNSPLHF. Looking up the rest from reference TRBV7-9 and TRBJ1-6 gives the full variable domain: DTGVSQNPRHKITKRGQNVTFRCDPISEHNRLYWYRQTLGQGPEFLTYFQNEAQLEKSRLLSDRFSAERPKGSFSTLEIQRTEQGDSAMYLCASSQTGVNSPLHFGNGTRLTVT.